The T cell receptor (beta chain) under discussion was sequenced for a study of OX40 agonist ivuxolimab in advanced cancers. Background on the study: At about 81% male, the cohort had a mean age of 60 years, ranging from roughly 20 to 79.

The method was immunoSEQ multiplex PCR; TCRdb's version includes in-frame clones alone and lacks a portion of them. In the table there are roughly 20,000 clones, roughly 88% of which are singletons. Regarding the study as a whole: Expanded clones were, on average, more numerous in CD8+ T cells than in CD4+. Undetermined was the antigen specificity of the expanded peripheral T cells.

This clone has ten or more counts. Its cognate antigen is unknown. V lost 6 bases and J 2 bases, leaving 9 bases between the germline ends. Germline CDR1 reads MNHEY; CDR2 reads SVGAGI. The CDR3 has 13 amino acids. The clonotype originates from an adult with an advanced solid tumor such as melanoma, head and neck, liver or kidney cancer. The V and J genes are TRBV6-5 and TRBJ2-3, with D perhaps TRBD2 (5 bases). Sequences were derived from CD4+ or CD8+ T cells sorted from blood, sampled in a trial of the OX40 agonist ivuxolimab. The CDR3, as DNA: TGTGCCAGCAGCCCCGGGGTCACAGATACGCAGTATTTT. It specifies CASSPGVTDTQYF.